Following are 15 T cell receptor beta chains from one sample sequenced in a study of T cells in Graves' hyperthyroidism and ophthalmopathy. Researchers took RNA transcripts and amplified the TCR beta CDR3 regions from them. When the TCR CDR3 underwent first-round RT-PCR, the HTBI primer set was used. TCRdb reanalysed the multiplex PCR reads using MiXCR and keeps one entry per CDR3 protein. This table holds 300,000 or so distinct CDR3 sequences, 15% to 20% found once. Sequenced: blood. These receptors were collected from a woman in her fifties or sixties with Graves' ophthalmopathy.

The gene calls are TRBV7-8 and TRBJ2-7, with 10 bases identical to TRBD2. Trimming at V came to 2 bases and at J to 3 bases, leaving 1 base not matched to a gene. The CDR3 has 14 residues. The germline V gene encodes CDR1 SGHVS and CDR2 FQNEAQ. CDR3 nucleotides: TGTGCCAGCAGCTTAATAGCGGGAGGCTACGAGCAGTACTTC. Protein product: CASSLIAGGYEQYF.

The V and J genes are TRBV7-7 and TRBJ2-5; 7 bases line up with TRBD1. The CDR3 runs to 15 residues. The V gene end was trimmed by 4 bases and the J gene end by 5 bases; junction bases not matched to a gene: 10. The germline CDR1 and CDR2 sequences are SSHAT and FNYEAQ (reference sequence). CDR3 in DNA: TGTGCCAGCAGCTCGACGCGGACAGGTAGTGAGACCCAGTACTTC. It encodes CASSSTRTGSETQYF.

The chain is built from TRBV6-2 or TRBV6-3 and TRBJ2-1; TRBD1 might be the D (6 bases). Deletions cut 7 bases from V and 7 bases from J, with 20 bases between. This CDR3 region has 15 residues. Germline CDR1 MNHEY, CDR2 SVGEGT. The CDR3 reads CASIDRSSRGNEQFF. Written as DNA, the CDR3 is TGTGCCAGCATCGACAGGTCTAGCCGCGGAAATGAGCAGTTCTTC.

This clonotype was recorded many times. This chain uses TRBV6-5 with TRBJ1-1, with a possible D match to TRBD1 (5 bases). V was pared by 4 bases and J by 7 bases, with 13 bases between. Germline lookup yields CDR1 MNHEY and CDR2 SVGAGI. The length of the CDR3 is 13 residues. The CDR3 spells CASSWGSEIEAFF. The DNA of the CDR3 is TGTGCCAGCAGTTGGGGGTCTGAGATTGAAGCTTTCTTT.

The table lists this clonotype with many counts. The chain carries TRBV5-4 and TRBJ2-7; 8 positions agree with TRBD1. CDR3 length: 14 amino acids. CDR1 is SGHNT, CDR2 YYREEE, per germline (reference sequence). V lost 6 bases to trimming and J lost 0 bases; unmatched junction nucleotides: 5. In DNA, the CDR3 is TGTGCCAGCACCCCGGGACAGGACTCCTACGAGCAGTACTTC. Amino acids: CASTPGQDSYEQYF.

This clonotype has only a few counts. DNA for the CDR3: TGCGCCAGCAGCCAAACGGCTTATGCAGGCCTAATAAACTACGAGCAGTACTTC. Translating gives CASSQTAYAGLINYEQYF. V usage is TRBV4-3 and J usage is TRBJ2-7; no clear D. From germline, CDR1 is LGHNA and CDR2 YSLEER. V lost 2 bases and J lost 3, with 23 bases in between. The CDR3 is made up of 18 amino acids.

This clonotype was counted ten times or more. The J gene is TRBJ2-3, the V gene TRBV20-1; 9 bases map to TRBD2. In germline, CDR1 is DFQATT, CDR2 SNEGSKA (reference sequence). The CDR3 has 13 residues. V shed 2 bases and J 6 bases; nucleotides not matched to a gene: 3. As DNA, the CDR3 is TGCAGTGCTAGACTAGCGGGGCGCGATACGCAGTATTTT. This gives the protein CSARLAGRDTQYF.

This chain connects TRBV30 to TRBJ2-2; D is unclear. Per germline, CDR1 GTSNPN and CDR2 SVGIG (reference sequence). This CDR3 region has 13 residues. V lost 1 base and J 2 bases, leaving 5 bases between the germline ends. The CDR3 DNA reads as TGTGCCTGGAGTGGGGTCAACACCGGGGAGCTGTTTTTT. Translation: CAWSGVNTGELFF.

This clonotype has only a few counts. V is TRBV27 and J is TRBJ2-5; TRBD2 matches 10 bases. This CDR3 spans 17 amino acids. With 5 bases clipped from V and 3 bases from J, the junction kept 12 bases outside the gene matches. The germline V gene has CDR1 MNHEY and CDR2 SMNVEV (reference sequence). The CDR3 DNA is TGTGCCAGCAGTCTCTACCCCGGACTAGCGGCTAAAGAGACCCAGTACTTC. Encoded protein: CASSLYPGLAAKETQYF.

Ten or more counts support this clonotype. The chain's CDR3 is CATTQGPRSSYEQYF. The CDR3 nucleotides are TGTGCCACGACACAGGGGCCTCGGAGCTCCTACGAGCAGTACTTC. This sequence joins TRBV10-3 and TRBJ2-7, with 7 bases matching TRBD1. The junction had 12 bases not matched to a gene; V was cut back by 10 bases and J by 0 bases. The CDR3 has 15 amino acids. Looked up from germline, CDR1 is ENHRY and CDR2 is SYGVKD.

The chain employs TRBV6-5 and TRBJ2-3; D may match TRBD1 or TRBD2 (5 bases each). This CDR3 contains 16 residues. Trimming stripped 2 bases from V and 1 base from J, with 13 bases between. Germline CDR1 is MNHEY and CDR2 is SVGAGI. DNA for the CDR3: TGTGCCAGCAGTTACAGTAGGGGAGTGGGCACAGATACGCAGTATTTT. It translates to CASSYSRGVGTDTQYF.

This clonotype has ten or more counts. J is TRBJ1-1 and V is TRBV4-3; no definite D call. Germline V gene lookup returns CDR1 LGHNA and CDR2 YSLEER. The CDR3 runs 15 residues. The V gene lost 3 bases and the J gene lost 6 bases, with 17 bases spanning the gap. The DNA for the CDR3 is TGCGCCAGCAGCCATTACGAGGGCGGGTTCGCTGAAGCTTTCTTT. Translation: CASSHYEGGFAEAFF.

Of note for this clonotype: One base away lies a much larger clone, so this may be a sequencing read error. The rearrangement uses TRBV24-1 and TRBJ2-1; a possible D gene is TRBD2 (6 bases). Germline lookup yields CDR1 KGHDR and CDR2 SFDVKD. The CDR3 length is 15 residues. The CDR3 DNA sequence: TGTGCCCCCAGTCCCAGGGAGGTAACCTACAATGAGCAGTTCTTC. Protein sequence: CAPSPREVTYNEQFF.

This chain links TRBV30 with TRBJ1-2; weak D call: TRBD1 (5 bases). With 5 bases removed from V and 5 bases from J, the gap between germline ends came to 18 bases. The CDR3 consists of 14 residues. Germline-derived CDR1 and CDR2 are GTSNPN and SVGIG (reference sequence). CDR3 DNA: TGTGCCTGGTCCACCCCGACAGAGCTTTATGGCTACACCTTC. Translating it yields CAWSTPTELYGYTF.

V and J are TRBV5-1 and TRBJ2-7; TRBD1 matches 12 bases. V shed 5 bases and J 5 bases; nucleotides not matched to a gene: 20. The CDR3 covers 19 residues. Germline V gives CDR1 SGHRS, CDR2 YFSETQ. CDR3 sequence (DNA): TGCGCCAGCAGGCCAGGGACAGGGGGCTGGTGGCTTAGTTTCAACGAGCAGTACTTC. It yields the protein CASRPGTGGWWLSFNEQYF.